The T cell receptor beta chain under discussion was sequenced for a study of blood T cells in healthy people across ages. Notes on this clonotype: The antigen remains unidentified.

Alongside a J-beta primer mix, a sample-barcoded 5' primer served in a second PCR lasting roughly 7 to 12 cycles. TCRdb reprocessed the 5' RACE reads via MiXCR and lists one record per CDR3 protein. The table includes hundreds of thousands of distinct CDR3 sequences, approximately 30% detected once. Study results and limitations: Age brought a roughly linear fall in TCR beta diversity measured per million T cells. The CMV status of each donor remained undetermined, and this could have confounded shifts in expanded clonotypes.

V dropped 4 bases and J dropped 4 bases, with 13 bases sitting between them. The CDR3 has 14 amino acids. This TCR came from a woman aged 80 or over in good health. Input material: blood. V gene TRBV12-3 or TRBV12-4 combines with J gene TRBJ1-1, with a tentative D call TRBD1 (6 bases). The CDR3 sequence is CASSSLGAGTEAFF. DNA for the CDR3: TGTGCCAGCAGTTCGTTGGGGGCAGGCACTGAAGCTTTCTTT.